The 11 T cell receptor beta chains given below trace back to one sample, sequenced in a study of blood T cell repertoires in COVID-19. This table comes from immunoSEQ multiplex PCR, and its TCRdb copy is limited to in-frame clones, with some not included. The sample lists 110,000 to 150,000 clones, around 82% occurring once. The sample was peripheral blood. The receptors originated from a human donor in a cohort sampled during active COVID-19.

The rearrangement joins TRBV6-6 to TRBJ2-3; 9 nucleotides align to TRBD2. J gave up 1 base and V 6 bases, and 2 bases lay outside the gene matches. From germline, CDR1 is MNHNY and CDR2 SVGAGI (reference sequence). CDR3 length: 14 amino acids. CDR3 region: CASRLAGGTDTQYF. The CDR3 coding sequence is TGTGCCAGCAGATTAGCGGGGGGCACAGATACGCAGTATTTT.

This chain connects TRBV3-1 (or the pseudogene TRBV3-2) to TRBJ2-5; 13 bases match TRBD2. Germline loops: CDR1 LGHDT, CDR2 YNNKEL (reference sequence). With 4 bases clipped from V and 4 bases from J, the junction kept 12 bases outside the gene matches. The CDR3 consists of 18 residues. The CDR3 sequence is CASSRTGLAGVRGETQYF. The CDR3 region has the DNA TGTGCCAGCAGCCGAACCGGACTAGCGGGAGTGAGGGGAGAGACCCAGTACTTC.

V is TRBV6-5 and J is TRBJ1-2; 7 positions match TRBD1. Germline lookup yields CDR1 MNHEY and CDR2 SVGAGI. CDR3 length: 14 amino acids. J lost 8 bases, V lost 2 bases, and 8 bases had no gene match. Here the CDR3 DNA reads TGTGCCAGCAGTTACGACAACAGGGGTAGCGGCTACACCTTC. It translates to CASSYDNRGSGYTF.

This rearrangement joins TRBV2 to TRBJ1-2; 10 nucleotides line up with TRBD1. The trim removed 7 bases at V and 6 bases at J, leaving 11 bases unmatched. The germline CDR1 and CDR2 sequences are SNHLY and FYNNEI. The CDR3 is 15 amino acids. In DNA form, the CDR3 reads TGTGCCAGCAACCCCCGGACAGGGGGTTCCCATGGCTACACCTTC. Protein: CASNPRTGGSHGYTF.

The chain joins TRBV18 to TRBJ1-1, with D uncertain. Trimming took off 4 bases at V and 0 bases at J, with 6 bases between the two ends. CDR3 length: 13 residues. Germline CDR1 and CDR2: KGHSH and LQKENI. The CDR3 DNA follows: TGTGCCAGCTCACGAGACATGAACACTGAAGCTTTCTTT. Its translation is CASSRDMNTEAFF. Drawing the rest from reference TRBV18 and TRBJ1-1, the complete variable domain is NAGVMQNPRHLVRRRGQEARLRCSPMKGHSHVYWYRQLPEEGLKFMVYLQKENIIDESGMPKERFSAEFPKEGPSILRIQQVVRGDSAAYFCASSRDMNTEAFFGQGTRLTVV.

This chain's CDR3 is CASSLVQAYNEQFF. The CDR3 bases are TGTGCCAGCAGCTTGGTACAGGCCTACAATGAGCAGTTCTTC. The chain is built from TRBV5-5 and TRBJ2-1; D is possibly TRBD1 (5 bases). Germline V lookup: CDR1 SGHKS, CDR2 YYEKEE (reference sequence). V lost 0 bases to trimming and J lost 2 bases, with 6 bases between them. CDR3 length equals 14 residues.

The chain couples TRBV4-3 to TRBJ1-4; perhaps TRBD1 as D (5 bases). This CDR3 contains 16 residues. Germline V gene sequence: CDR1 LGHNA, CDR2 YSLEER. V lost 0 bases to trimming and J lost 7 bases, with 15 bases between them. CDR3 DNA: TGCGCCAGCAGCCAAGATGGGGCCAGCCCTCGTGAAAAACTGTTTTTT. The encoded protein is CASSQDGASPREKLFF.

The rearrangement joins TRBV11-3 to TRBJ2-5; TRBD2 matches at 11 bases. CDR1 and CDR2 (germline): SGHNT, YENEEA. This CDR3 has 16 residues. V dropped 3 bases and J dropped 5; count of bases not matched to a gene: 8. In DNA, the CDR3 is TGTGCCAGCAGCTTGTTAGCGGGGGGGTCGTGGGAGACCCAGTACTTC. Protein sequence: CASSLLAGGSWETQYF.

The genes are TRBV10-3 and TRBJ2-1; 13 bases are a match to TRBD2. The V segment lost 6 bases and the J segment 5 bases; nucleotides outside the gene matches: 4. The CDR3 has 15 amino acids. Germline CDR1 and CDR2: ENHRY and SYGVKD. CDR3 coding DNA: TGTGCCATCAGGGCAACTAGCGGGGGGGACAATGAGCAGTTCTTC. Amino acids: CAIRATSGGDNEQFF.

This sequence joins TRBV19 and TRBJ1-3; 8 bases are a match to TRBD1. The CDR3 is made up of 15 amino acids. Germline V gene data show CDR1 as LNHDA and CDR2 as SQIVND (reference sequence). V lost 6 bases and J lost 1; bases outside the gene matches: 5. The CDR3 nucleotides read TGTGCCAGTAGCCCCACAGGGGGATCTGGAAACACCATATATTTT. It codes for CASSPTGGSGNTIYF.

V is TRBV10-2 and J is TRBJ1-5; tentatively, D is TRBD1 (6 bases). Germline V gives CDR1 WSHSY, CDR2 SAAADI. Deletions cut 8 bases from V and 3 bases from J, with 20 bases between. The CDR3 length is 16 residues. In DNA, the CDR3 is TGCGCCAGCCAACCCGTTGAGGGGGTAACCAATCAGCCCCAGCATTTT. This sequence encodes CASQPVEGVTNQPQHF.